The 5 T cell receptor beta chains in this list originate from one sample, sequenced in a study of shared clonotypes between healthy human individuals. Cells designated naive CD8 were CD45RO-negative and were positively selected for CCR7, with terminally differentiated effector memory CD45RA+ cells excluded. TCRdb keeps only in-frame clones here, not all; method: immunoSEQ multiplex PCR. The profile shows about 2 million clones, about 95% of them singletons. The specimen was naive CD8+ T cells sorted from blood. The receptors were sampled from a man younger than 35 in good health.

The V gene is TRBV5-3, the J gene TRBJ2-5; either TRBD1 or TRBD2 may supply D (5 bases each). TRBV5-3 is sorted into the ORF group, with uncertain function. This CDR3 spans 16 amino acids. V shed 4 bases and J shed 4 bases, with 20 bases lying between them. The CDR3 loop is CARSHRGRMGVETQYF. In nucleotides, the CDR3 is TGTGCCAGAAGCCATCGAGGTAGGATGGGGGTAGAGACCCAGTACTTC.

The V and J genes are TRBV6-5 and TRBJ2-7, with TRBD1 matching over 7 bases. CDR1 is MNHEY, CDR2 SVGAGI, per germline. The CDR3 is made up of 14 amino acids. The J segment lost 1 base and the V segment lost 4 bases, leaving 4 bases of the junction unmatched. The CDR3 is CASSFRTGSYEQYF. DNA for the CDR3: TGTGCCAGCAGTTTCCGGACAGGTTCCTACGAGCAGTACTTC.

This rearrangement joins TRBV4-1 to TRBJ1-2, with TRBD1 as a possible D gene (5 bases). In germline, CDR1 is MGHRA, CDR2 YSYEKL. Trimming pared 2 bases from V and 3 bases from J, leaving 28 bases between. CDR3 length equals 20 residues. CDR3 residues: CASSQLVGQGSYPSHYGYTF. The CDR3 DNA reads as TGCGCCAGCAGCCAATTGGTCGGGCAGGGAAGTTATCCCTCGCACTATGGCTACACCTTC.

The chain couples TRBV5-8 to TRBJ2-5; D not resolved. Germline V gene lookup returns CDR1 SGHTS and CDR2 YDEGEE. The CDR3 is 11 amino acids. V was cut by 1 base and J by 4 bases, with 2 bases left in between. CDR3 region: CASSLLETQYF. CDR3 sequence (DNA): TGTGCCAGCAGCTTGTTAGAGACCCAGTACTTC.

This chain uses TRBV6-6 with TRBJ1-4, with a weak D call TRBD1 (5 bases). Germline V gives CDR1 MNHNY, CDR2 SVGAGI (reference sequence). The CDR3 sequence is 14 residues long. Trimming shortened V by 0 bases and J by 6 bases, and 8 bases separated the two germline ends. CDR3 sequence reads: CASSYSGLDEKLFF. In DNA form, the CDR3 reads TGTGCCAGCAGTTACTCGGGGCTCGATGAAAAACTGTTTTTT.